These 21 T cell receptor beta chains were all obtained from the same sample, sequenced in a study of technical replicates of blood from a few donors. Only in-frame clones appear in the TCRdb table, and some are missing; sequencing was by immunoSEQ multiplex PCR. Of tens of thousands of clones in the sample, nearly 98% were seen once. Sequences were obtained from T cells isolated from PBMCs. All receptors come from a human donor in good health.

The V call is TRBV18, the J call TRBJ1-1; maybe TRBD1 (5 bases). The CDR3 loop spans 16 amino acids. The ends were cut back, 2 bases at V and 5 bases at J, with 18 bases in the middle. The germline V gene has CDR1 KGHSH and CDR2 LQKENI. CDR3: CASSPAYGGGSTEAFF. CDR3 nucleotide sequence: TGTGCCAGCTCACCAGCATACGGGGGTGGGAGTACTGAAGCTTTCTTT.

The chain links TRBV30 to TRBJ2-5; D is uncertain. The CDR3 covers 13 residues. V lost 2 bases and J 5 bases, leaving 12 bases between the germline ends. Germline CDR1 is GTSNPN and CDR2 is SVGIG (reference sequence). CDR3 loop: CAWSPQYRETQYF. The CDR3 DNA follows: TGTGCCTGGAGTCCGCAATACCGGGAGACCCAGTACTTC. Filled out from reference TRBV30 and TRBJ2-5, the complete variable domain reads SQTIHQWPATLVQPVGSPLSLECTVEGTSNPNLYWYRQAAGRGLQLLFYSVGIGQISSEVPQNLSASRPQDRQFILSSKKLLLSDSGFYLCAWSPQYRETQYFGPGTRLLVL.

V gene TRBV4-2 combines with J gene TRBJ1-2; D is perhaps TRBD1 (5 bases). Germline lookup yields CDR1 LGHNA and CDR2 YNFKEQ. The CDR3 length is 19 residues. The germline V and J ends were trimmed by 4 bases and 2 bases, with 26 bases remaining between them. DNA of the CDR3: TGTGCCAGCAGCCCAGTTTTTTACCGGGGGGTTCAGAAAAACTATGGCTACACCTTC. This codes for CASSPVFYRGVQKNYGYTF.

The CDR3 sequence is CAISPKHLYEQYF. In DNA form, the CDR3 reads TGTGCCATCAGTCCGAAACACCTTTACGAGCAGTACTTC. The chain uses TRBV10-3 and TRBJ2-7; no reliable D call. CDR1 and CDR2 from the germline V gene are ENHRY and SYGVKD. This CDR3 is built from 13 residues. V shed 5 bases and J shed 4 bases, with 12 bases lying between them.

The rearrangement uses TRBV29-1 and TRBJ2-1, with 12 bases aligning to TRBD2. This CDR3 is built from 13 residues. V shed 3 bases, J shed 10 bases, and the junction held 4 bases outside the gene matches. Germline V gene lookup returns CDR1 SQVTM and CDR2 ANQGSEA. The chain's CDR3 is CSVEWGTSGEQFF. The CDR3 DNA reads TGCAGCGTTGAGTGGGGGACTAGCGGGGAGCAGTTCTTC.

CDR3 protein: CASSWSRGTNTEAFF. The CDR3 region has the DNA TGTGCCAGCAGTTGGTCACGGGGAACGAACACTGAAGCTTTCTTT. The J gene is TRBJ1-1, the V gene TRBV27; D is unresolved. CDR1 MNHEY and CDR2 SMNVEV come from the germline V gene (reference sequence). V was clipped by 4 bases and J by 1 base, with 13 bases between them. The length of the CDR3 is 15 residues.

The V gene is TRBV6-4, the J gene TRBJ2-1; D is undetermined. This CDR3 is built from 11 residues. Trimming left V 6 bases short and J 5 bases short, with 5 bases between. Germline V gene lookup returns CDR1 MRHNA and CDR2 SNTAGT. CDR3 sequence (DNA): TGTGCCAGCAGGGCAGACAATGAGCAGTTCTTC. This codes for CASRADNEQFF.

CDR3 residues: CASSEAPQFEAFF. CDR3 DNA sequence: TGTGCCAGCAGTGAAGCACCACAGTTCGAAGCTTTCTTT. This rearrangement joins TRBV6-1 to TRBJ1-1; D ambiguous. The CDR3 runs 13 residues. Trimming took off 0 bases at V and 8 bases at J, with 10 bases between the two ends. Germline V CDR1 and CDR2: MNHNS, SASEGT.

The J gene is TRBJ2-7, the V gene TRBV9, with a weak D call TRBD2 (5 bases). Germline assignment: CDR1 SGDLS and CDR2 YYNGEE. The CDR3 is 15 amino acids. V was shortened by 0 bases and J by 6 bases, with 16 bases between the two germline ends. The CDR3 nucleotides are TGTGCCAGCAGCGTAGTAGGTCTAGCAAGTTCCGAGCAGTACTTC. This gives the protein CASSVVGLASSEQYF.

The chain links TRBV5-1 to TRBJ2-1; 10 nucleotides match TRBD2. Germline V lookup: CDR1 SGHRS, CDR2 YFSETQ. The CDR3 totals 15 residues. The junction had 3 bases not matched to a gene; V was cut back by 0 bases and J by 6 bases. CDR3 nucleotide sequence: TGCGCCAGCAGCTTGGTTCTAGCGGGAGTCAATGAGCAGTTCTTC. Protein product: CASSLVLAGVNEQFF.

This clone was picked up a small number of times. V and J are TRBV7-3 and TRBJ2-7; TRBD1 matches 8 bases. V was clipped by 5 bases and J by 4 bases; unmatched bases: 10. The CDR3 runs to 15 residues. From germline, CDR1 is SGHTA and CDR2 FQGTGA. The CDR3 loop is CASSPGQGWGYEQYF. CDR3 DNA sequence: TGTGCCAGCAGCCCCGGACAGGGTTGGGGGTACGAGCAGTACTTC.

The chain employs TRBV27 and TRBJ2-5; TRBD1 is a possible D gene (6 bases). V was trimmed by 5 bases and J by 3 bases, leaving 16 bases between them. The CDR3 is 15 residues long. Germline CDR1 and CDR2: MNHEY and SMNVEV (reference sequence). The CDR3 reads CASSPIGRGEETQYF. Written as DNA, the CDR3 is TGTGCCAGCAGTCCCATTGGCAGGGGAGAAGAGACCCAGTACTTC.

The rearrangement joins TRBV2 to TRBJ2-2; 7 bases match TRBD1. Unmatched junction bases numbered 4, after V lost 6 bases and J lost 0 bases. In germline, CDR1 is SNHLY, CDR2 FYNNEI. The CDR3 runs 15 residues. CDR3 region: CASRGTAANTGELFF. CDR3 sequence (DNA): TGTGCCAGCAGGGGGACAGCCGCGAACACCGGGGAGCTGTTTTTT.

The chain employs TRBV6-1 and TRBJ1-1; D possibly corresponds to TRBD1 (5 bases). The CDR3 totals 16 residues. Germline CDR1 reads MNHNS; CDR2 reads SASEGT. Between the trimmed V and J ends, which lost 1 base and 1 base, there was a span of 13 bases. The CDR3 reads CASSEVLAGPNTEAFF. The CDR3, as DNA: TGTGCCAGCAGTGAAGTCCTGGCAGGGCCGAACACTGAAGCTTTCTTT.

The chain couples TRBV4-2 to TRBJ2-2; the match to TRBD2 covers 11 bases. CDR1 LGHNA and CDR2 YNFKEQ come from the germline V gene. The CDR3 sequence is 20 residues long. Unmatched junction bases numbered 13, after V lost 0 bases and J lost 4 bases. CDR3 in amino acids: CASSQDKISGRASGTGELFF. CDR3 coding DNA: TGTGCCAGCAGCCAAGATAAGATTAGCGGGAGGGCCTCAGGCACCGGGGAGCTGTTTTTT.

The V call is TRBV5-1, the J call TRBJ2-1; TRBD2 matches 11 bases. V was pared by 4 bases and J by 8 bases, with 5 bases of the junction left unmatched. The CDR3 consists of 14 residues. The germline V gene encodes CDR1 SGHRS and CDR2 YFSETQ. In DNA form, the CDR3 reads TGCGCCAGCAGCATTAGCGGGAGGGGCGATGAGCAGTTCTTC. Translated, it gives CASSISGRGDEQFF.

The chain joins TRBV5-1 to TRBJ2-5, with D possibly TRBD2 on 6 matching bases. The germline CDR1 and CDR2 sequences are SGHRS and YFSETQ. This CDR3 spans 15 amino acids. The V end was cut by 0 bases, the J end by 0 bases, with 9 bases between. For the CDR3, the DNA is TGCGCCAGCAGCTTGGGACTAGAGTACCAAGAGACCCAGTACTTC. Amino acids: CASSLGLEYQETQYF.

The rearrangement uses TRBV5-4 and TRBJ2-7; 14 bases align to TRBD2. Trimming removed 3 bases from V and 5 bases from J; junction bases left unmatched: 13. From germline, CDR1 is SGHNT and CDR2 YYREEE (reference sequence). CDR3 length equals 18 residues. The CDR3 DNA follows: TGTGCCAGCAGCTGGGGGACTAGCGGGAGCCTTCCTCAGAACGAGCAGTACTTC. This sequence encodes CASSWGTSGSLPQNEQYF.

V usage is TRBV10-3 and J usage is TRBJ1-1; TRBD1 might be the D (5 bases). V was pared by 3 bases and J by 7 bases, with 9 bases between. CDR3 length: 12 amino acids. Germline values: CDR1 ENHRY, CDR2 SYGVKD. The DNA of the CDR3 is TGTGCCATCAGTGAACAGGCCCTTGAAGCTTTCTTT. This encodes CAISEQALEAFF.

V gene TRBV9 combines with J gene TRBJ2-7; the match to TRBD1 covers 7 bases. The V gene's germline CDR1 is SGDLS and CDR2 YYNGEE. V dropped 3 bases and J dropped 5; count of bases not matched to a gene: 8. This CDR3 spans 14 amino acids. The CDR3 sequence is CASSGQGKDNEQYF. CDR3 sequence (DNA): TGTGCCAGCAGCGGACAGGGAAAAGATAACGAGCAGTACTTC. Together with reference TRBV9 and TRBJ2-7, the CDR3 gives the full variable domain: DSGVTQTPKHLITATGQRVTLRCSPRSGDLSVYWYQQSLDQGLQFLIQYYNGEERAKGNILERFSAQQFPDLHSELNLSSLELGDSALYFCASSGQGKDNEQYFGPGTRLTVT.

The count of this clone is one. The V gene is TRBV6-5, the J gene TRBJ2-2, with TRBD2 matching 9 bases. J was trimmed by 7 bases and V by 0 bases; bases with no gene match: 6. CDR1 is MNHEY, CDR2 SVGAGI, per germline. This CDR3 is 16 amino acids long. The CDR3 sequence: CASSYSLAGRVGELFF. The CDR3 DNA reads TGTGCCAGCAGTTACTCGCTAGCGGGAAGGGTCGGGGAGCTGTTTTTT.